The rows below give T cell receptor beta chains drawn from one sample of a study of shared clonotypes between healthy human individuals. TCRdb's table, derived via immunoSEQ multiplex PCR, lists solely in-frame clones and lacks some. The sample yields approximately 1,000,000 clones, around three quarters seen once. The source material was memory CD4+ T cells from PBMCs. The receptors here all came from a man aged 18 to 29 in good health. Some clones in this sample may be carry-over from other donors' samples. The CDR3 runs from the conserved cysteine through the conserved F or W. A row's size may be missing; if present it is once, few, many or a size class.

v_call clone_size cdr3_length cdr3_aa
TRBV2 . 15 CASSPTSGSVNEQFF
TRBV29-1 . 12 CSVQRDYNEQFF
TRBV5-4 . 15 CASSRRGGSNTEAFF
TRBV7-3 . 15 CASSPLGGAYNEQFF
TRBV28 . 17 CASSSTLQGAHRETQYF
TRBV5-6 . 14 CASSLGPGTETQYF
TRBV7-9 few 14 CASSSDRGREKLFF
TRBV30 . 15 CAWSIAGGPGETQYF
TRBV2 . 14 CASSDSGGRQPQHF
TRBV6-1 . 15 CASSQVGLAGYEQYF
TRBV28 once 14 CASSTGTGVEKLFF
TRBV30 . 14 CAWRASGRTYEQYF
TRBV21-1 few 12 CASTRGHYEQYF
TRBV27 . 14 CASSLSTGANVLTF
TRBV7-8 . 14 CASSLVYRNTEAFF
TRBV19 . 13 CASSATGSGELFF
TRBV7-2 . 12 CASSLLAGEQFF
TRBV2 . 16 CASSPDLAGYTGELFF
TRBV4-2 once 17 CASSLTSGTSDYNEQFF
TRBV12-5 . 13 CASGQAGTYGYTF
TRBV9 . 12 CASSLAWNEQFF
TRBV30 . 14 CAWRIAGGRGGYTF
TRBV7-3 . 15 CASSPTSGKGREQFF
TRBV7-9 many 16 CASSKWGAESTDTQYF
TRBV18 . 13 CASSPDREGEAFF
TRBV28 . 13 CASTRTAPYEQYF
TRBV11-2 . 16 CASSSPSGASYNEQFF
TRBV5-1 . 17 CASSLATLGLSGNTIYF
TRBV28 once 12 CASTGTTYEQYF
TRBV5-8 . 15 CASSFGDMPGETQYF
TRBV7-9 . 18 CASSFPRGGALGTDTQYF
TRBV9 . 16 CASSEGSGRGEETQYF
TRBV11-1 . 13 CASSVTGYFGQYF
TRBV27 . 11 CASCRENTQYF
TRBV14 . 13 CASSPQGNYGYTF
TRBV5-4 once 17 CASSQGVRGKRNTEAFF
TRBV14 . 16 CASSQLQGYGTDTQYF
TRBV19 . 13 CASSMHGYNVLTF
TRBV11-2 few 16 CASRRLAGGRGNEQFF
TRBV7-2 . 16 CASSLRLAGRVDTQYF
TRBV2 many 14 CASSPARQGNEQFF
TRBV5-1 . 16 CASSLVQRLSTDTQYF
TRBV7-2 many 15 CASSFLAGGGETQYF
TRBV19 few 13 CASGQNSNQPQHF
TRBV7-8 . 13 CASSLDRQETQYF
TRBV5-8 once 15 CASSTNLVGLETQYF
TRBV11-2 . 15 CASSLTGADNEKLFF
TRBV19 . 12 CAKAAGGRGAVF
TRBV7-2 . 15 CASSLALAEAGEQFF
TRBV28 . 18 CASSSPTGRDSYNSPLHF
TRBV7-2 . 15 CASSLEGLPGNEQFF
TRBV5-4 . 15 CASSDKQKAKNIQYF
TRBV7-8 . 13 CASSFLSNTEAFF
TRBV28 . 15 CASRVSQRFTGELFF
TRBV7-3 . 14 CASSINSGRSEQYF
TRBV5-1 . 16 CASSDGTPGSGNTIYF
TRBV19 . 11 CASRTGFEQFF